This TCR beta chain derives from a study of blood T cell repertoires in COVID-19. Trimming cost V 4 bases and J 4 bases, with 13 bases left between them. The germline gives CDR1 SGHTA, CDR2 FQGNSA. This CDR3 spans 14 amino acids. In this sample, this clone turned up once. Sequencing was performed with immunoSEQ multiplex PCR; in TCRdb, only in-frame clones are kept and a portion is missing. The table shows 130,000 to 150,000 clones, with 75% to 85% occurring only once. This clonotype was obtained from a man aged 55 to 70 with active or convalescent COVID-19. Sequencing was carried out using peripheral blood. The J gene is TRBJ1-2, the V gene TRBV7-2; weak D call: TRBD1 (5 bases). CDR3 sequence: CASSSRDPTYGYTF. Written as DNA, the CDR3 is TGTGCCAGCAGCTCGCGGGACCCAACCTATGGCTACACCTTC.